This T cell receptor (beta chain) comes out of a study of blood T cell repertoires in COVID-19. Study in general: Italy, Spain and the United States were the sources of the convalescent and acute COVID-19 samples.

CDR3 length equals 15 residues. The V gene end was trimmed by 3 bases and the J gene end by 1 base; junction bases not matched to a gene: 1. CDR1 LGHNA and CDR2 YNFKEQ come from the germline V gene. Ages ranged from about 18 to 89 years, with residence in about two dozen US areas. Each recovered donor of Cohort 3 presented with two negative PCRs, clearance, or symptom resolution. Per the authors' pipeline: How many nucleated cells were present was estimated from reference gene primer amplification. Clones were sequenced by immunoSEQ multiplex PCR, and TCRdb holds only the in-frame ones, with some missing. V and J calls and clone size are copied from that table; D and trimming were computed from the DNA. The sample lists 200,000 to 300,000 clones; around nine tenths were seen once.

The source material was PBMCs or T cells enriched from blood (not recorded which). This receptor was identified in a woman in her thirties who had recovered from COVID-19. V and J are TRBV4-2 and TRBJ2-7, with 12 bases fitting TRBD2. The CDR3 is CASSQTSGRSYEQYF. In DNA, the CDR3 is TGTGCCAGCAGCCAGACTAGCGGGAGATCCTACGAGCAGTACTTC.